Given below is one TCR beta chain in context. These data are taken from a study of OX40 agonist ivuxolimab in advanced cancers. V lost 2 bases, J lost 9 bases, and 4 bases stayed unmatched. CDR1 is MNHNY, CDR2 SVGAGI, per germline (reference sequence). This CDR3 contains 13 residues. TCRdb's table, derived via immunoSEQ multiplex PCR, lists solely in-frame clones and lacks some. The top ten clones hold 0.33% of a sample with 65,000 to 100,000 clones, 90% of them seen once. The material sequenced was CD4+ or CD8+ T cells sorted from blood, taken in a trial of the OX40 agonist ivuxolimab. This receptor was taken from an adult with an advanced solid tumor such as melanoma, head and neck, liver or kidney cancer. V is TRBV6-6 and J is TRBJ1-5, with 7 bases aligning to TRBD1. CDR3 sequence reads: CASSYDRTGPQHF. DNA of the CDR3: TGTGCCAGCAGTTACGACCGGACAGGGCCCCAGCATTTT.